A selection of T cell receptor beta chains follows, all from one sample in a study of shared clonotypes between healthy human individuals. Profiling relied on immunoSEQ multiplex PCR, and the TCRdb table lists in-frame clones only, not all of them. The sample includes 800,000 or so clones, around 96% of them seen just once. Sequencing was carried out using naive CD8+ T cells sorted from blood. The receptors were sampled from a man younger than 40 in good health. Each CDR3 is given with its conserved first and last residue. The D gene is left open where the match is weak. Size is stated for part of the rows, as once, few or many counts, or as a class when the clone is expanded.

d_call: -; v_call: TRBV2; clone_size: -; j_call: TRBJ2-1; cdr3_nt: TGTGCCAGCCGTACTACCTTTGGAGAGCAGTTCTTC; cdr3_aa: CASRTTFGEQFF
d_call: -; v_call: TRBV19; clone_size: -; j_call: TRBJ2-1; cdr3_nt: TGTGCCAGTAGCTCGCTAGGAGGCTATGAGCAGTTCTTC; cdr3_aa: CASSSLGGYEQFF
d_call: -; v_call: TRBV28; clone_size: -; j_call: TRBJ2-7; cdr3_nt: TGTGCCAGCAGTTCCACAGCGCCATCCTACGAGCAGTACTTC; cdr3_aa: CASSSTAPSYEQYF
d_call: -; v_call: TRBV27; clone_size: -; j_call: TRBJ2-3; cdr3_nt: TGTGCCAGCAGTTTTTTGGGGGCAGATACGCAGTATTTT; cdr3_aa: CASSFLGADTQYF
d_call: -; v_call: TRBV27; clone_size: once; j_call: TRBJ2-1; cdr3_nt: TGTGCCAGCAGAATCTATAGTGGGGCAAAATACAATGAGCAGTTCTTC; cdr3_aa: CASRIYSGAKYNEQFF
d_call: TRBD1; v_call: TRBV2; clone_size: -; j_call: TRBJ2-3; cdr3_nt: TGTGCCAAGCCGGGACAGAGTACAGATACGCAGTATTTT; cdr3_aa: CAKPGQSTDTQYF
d_call: -; v_call: TRBV13; clone_size: -; j_call: TRBJ2-7; cdr3_nt: TGTGCCAGCAGCTTAGGGGGGCGTCGCTACGAGCAGTACTTC; cdr3_aa: CASSLGGRRYEQYF
d_call: -; v_call: TRBV19; clone_size: -; j_call: TRBJ2-7; cdr3_nt: TGTGCCAGTAGTATCACAACAGGGTGGGCCTACGAGCAGTACTTC; cdr3_aa: CASSITTGWAYEQYF
d_call: -; v_call: TRBV9; clone_size: -; j_call: TRBJ2-1; cdr3_nt: TGTGCCAGCAGTCTTACCACATCCTACAATGAGCAGTTCTTC; cdr3_aa: CASSLTTSYNEQFF
d_call: -; v_call: TRBV6-1; clone_size: -; j_call: TRBJ2-4; cdr3_nt: TGTGCCAGCAGTCAGACAGGGGAGGGAAACATTCAGTACTTC; cdr3_aa: CASSQTGEGNIQYF
d_call: -; v_call: TRBV6-1; clone_size: -; j_call: TRBJ1-2; cdr3_nt: TGTGCCAGCAGGATAACAGGCTCTGGCTACACCTTC; cdr3_aa: CASRITGSGYTF
d_call: TRBD1; v_call: TRBV5-1; clone_size: -; j_call: TRBJ2-3; cdr3_nt: TGCGCCAGCAGCCCAAGGACAGGGATCACAGATACGCAGTATTTT; cdr3_aa: CASSPRTGITDTQYF
d_call: TRBD1; v_call: TRBV11-2; clone_size: -; j_call: TRBJ2-7; cdr3_nt: TGTGCCAGCAGCCAAGGACAGGGCTCCTACGAGCAGTACTTC; cdr3_aa: CASSQGQGSYEQYF
d_call: -; v_call: TRBV6-5; clone_size: few; j_call: TRBJ1-1; cdr3_nt: TGTGCCAGCAGTTACTTCTTTGGAGCCACTGAAGCTTTCTTT; cdr3_aa: CASSYFFGATEAFF
d_call: -; v_call: TRBV11-2; clone_size: -; j_call: TRBJ1-1; cdr3_nt: TGTGCCAGCAGCCCGCCTGACAGAGAGAACACTGAAGCTTTCTTT; cdr3_aa: CASSPPDRENTEAFF
d_call: -; v_call: TRBV5-6; clone_size: -; j_call: TRBJ2-5; cdr3_nt: TGTGCCAGCAGCGCGACCCGGGAGACCCAGTACTTC; cdr3_aa: CASSATRETQYF
d_call: -; v_call: TRBV9; clone_size: -; j_call: TRBJ1-1; cdr3_nt: TGTGCCAGCAGCGTACGTGGGCCGTCCGGAGTGTTT; cdr3_aa: CASSVRGPSGVF
d_call: TRBD2; v_call: TRBV7-2; clone_size: -; j_call: TRBJ2-1; cdr3_nt: TGTGCCAGCAGCCGGGCAGGGGGCGCGGGGACTAGCGGATACAATGAGCAGTTCTTC; cdr3_aa: CASSRAGGAGTSGYNEQFF
d_call: -; v_call: TRBV5-8; clone_size: -; j_call: TRBJ1-1; cdr3_nt: TGTGCCAGCAGCTTGGTTCGGGGGGGCCCTGGGATGAACACTGAAGCTTTCTTT; cdr3_aa: CASSLVRGGPGMNTEAFF
d_call: -; v_call: TRBV2; clone_size: -; j_call: TRBJ2-3; cdr3_nt: TGTGCCATTCAGTCAGATACGCAGTATTTT; cdr3_aa: CAIQSDTQYF
d_call: -; v_call: TRBV7-2; clone_size: once; j_call: TRBJ1-5; cdr3_nt: TGTGCCAGCAGCTTAGAGGGGAGCAATCAGCCCCAGCATTTT; cdr3_aa: CASSLEGSNQPQHF
d_call: -; v_call: TRBV7-9; clone_size: -; j_call: TRBJ2-4; cdr3_nt: TGTGCCAGCAGCTTACTTTCTCTTGGCAGGAACATTCAGTACTTC; cdr3_aa: CASSLLSLGRNIQYF
d_call: -; v_call: TRBV9; clone_size: -; j_call: TRBJ2-7; cdr3_nt: TGTGCCAGCAGCGTAGTGGTGGACTCGGCCTACGAGCAGTACTTC; cdr3_aa: CASSVVVDSAYEQYF
d_call: TRBD2; v_call: TRBV28; clone_size: -; j_call: TRBJ2-7; cdr3_nt: TGTGCCAGCAGTTCCTTGCATGCACAAAGCGGGAGGCCCTTAGCCTACGAGCAGTACTTC; cdr3_aa: CASSSLHAQSGRPLAYEQYF
d_call: TRBD1; v_call: TRBV7-6; clone_size: once; j_call: TRBJ2-7; cdr3_nt: TGTGCCAGCAGCCAGACAGGGGGCTCCTACGAGCAGTACTTC; cdr3_aa: CASSQTGGSYEQYF
d_call: TRBD1; v_call: TRBV28; clone_size: -; j_call: TRBJ1-2; cdr3_nt: TGTGCCAGCAGTTCACCTAGACAGGGGGTGAATGGCTACACCTTC; cdr3_aa: CASSSPRQGVNGYTF
d_call: TRBD2; v_call: TRBV7-9; clone_size: -; j_call: TRBJ2-1; cdr3_nt: TGTGCCAGCAGAGAAACTAGCGGGAGGGGGAATGAGCAGTTCTTC; cdr3_aa: CASRETSGRGNEQFF
d_call: TRBD2; v_call: TRBV5-5; clone_size: -; j_call: TRBJ2-7; cdr3_nt: TGTGCCAGCAGCTTTAGCGGGAGGCACTACGAGCAGTACTTC; cdr3_aa: CASSFSGRHYEQYF
d_call: TRBD2; v_call: TRBV15; clone_size: -; j_call: TRBJ2-3; cdr3_nt: TGTGCCACCAGCAGTTGGGCTAGCGGGAGGACAGATACGCAGTATTTT; cdr3_aa: CATSSWASGRTDTQYF
d_call: -; v_call: TRBV6-1; clone_size: -; j_call: TRBJ2-7; cdr3_nt: TGTGCCAGCAGTGAAGCGGGGGAGCTATTGGGCTCCTACGAGCAGTACTTC; cdr3_aa: CASSEAGELLGSYEQYF
d_call: -; v_call: TRBV27; clone_size: -; j_call: TRBJ2-1; cdr3_nt: TGTGCCACCACAGGGGGGGTTAATGAGCAGTTCTTC; cdr3_aa: CATTGGVNEQFF
d_call: TRBD1; v_call: TRBV7-8; clone_size: -; j_call: TRBJ2-1; cdr3_nt: TGTGCCAGCAGCTTGAGCCGGGACAGCTCCTACAATGAGCAGTTCTTC; cdr3_aa: CASSLSRDSSYNEQFF
d_call: TRBD2; v_call: TRBV5-1; clone_size: once; j_call: TRBJ2-1; cdr3_nt: TGCGCCAGCAGCTTGGCTAGCGGGCCCAACAATGAGCAGTTCTTC; cdr3_aa: CASSLASGPNNEQFF
d_call: -; v_call: TRBV7-9; clone_size: -; j_call: TRBJ2-5; cdr3_nt: TGTGCCAGCACCCCACTCCTCGGGGAGACCCAGTACTTC; cdr3_aa: CASTPLLGETQYF
d_call: -; v_call: TRBV14; clone_size: -; j_call: TRBJ1-2; cdr3_nt: TGTGCCAGCAGCCGAGGGGGGGCCAGTGGCTACACCTTC; cdr3_aa: CASSRGGASGYTF
d_call: -; v_call: TRBV5-6; clone_size: -; j_call: TRBJ2-7; cdr3_nt: TGTGCCAGCAGCTTGGCTGGTGACAGGCACTACGAGCAGTACTTC; cdr3_aa: CASSLAGDRHYEQYF
d_call: TRBD1; v_call: TRBV27; clone_size: -; j_call: TRBJ1-2; cdr3_nt: TGTGCCAGCAGCAGACGACAGGGTCAAGGCTACACCTTC; cdr3_aa: CASSRRQGQGYTF
d_call: TRBD1; v_call: TRBV7-9; clone_size: once; j_call: TRBJ1-2; cdr3_nt: TGTGCCAGCAACCCGCCGTTTGACAGGGGGCTTGGCTACACCTTC; cdr3_aa: CASNPPFDRGLGYTF
d_call: -; v_call: TRBV7-9; clone_size: -; j_call: TRBJ2-3; cdr3_nt: TGTGCCAGCAGCTTCTTACAGGGTAGCTTTTGGGATACGCAGTATTTT; cdr3_aa: CASSFLQGSFWDTQYF
d_call: -; v_call: TRBV7-2; clone_size: -; j_call: TRBJ1-1; cdr3_nt: TGTGCCAGCAGCTTAACGGGACGAGATGAAGCTTTCTTT; cdr3_aa: CASSLTGRDEAFF
d_call: TRBD1; v_call: TRBV7-2; clone_size: -; j_call: TRBJ2-7; cdr3_nt: TGTGCCAGCAGGCCCGGGACAGGGTATGGGGAGCAGTACTTC; cdr3_aa: CASRPGTGYGEQYF
d_call: TRBD2; v_call: TRBV7-9; clone_size: -; j_call: TRBJ2-2; cdr3_nt: TGTGCCAGCAGCACTAGCGCCGGGGAGCTGTTTTTT; cdr3_aa: CASSTSAGELFF
d_call: TRBD2; v_call: TRBV14; clone_size: once; j_call: TRBJ2-7; cdr3_nt: TGTGCCAGCAGCCCACGGACTAGTTCATCCTACGAGCAGTACTTC; cdr3_aa: CASSPRTSSSYEQYF
d_call: TRBD1; v_call: TRBV7-8; clone_size: -; j_call: TRBJ1-5; cdr3_nt: TGTGCCAGCAGCTCGTCGGGACAGCGTAGCAATCAGCCCCAGCATTTT; cdr3_aa: CASSSSGQRSNQPQHF
d_call: TRBD1; v_call: TRBV5-1; clone_size: -; j_call: TRBJ1-2; cdr3_nt: TGCGCCAGCAGCTACCGGGACAGGGGGTTTGATGGCTACACCTTC; cdr3_aa: CASSYRDRGFDGYTF
d_call: -; v_call: TRBV11-2; clone_size: -; j_call: TRBJ2-1; cdr3_nt: TGTGCCAGCAGCTTATTCGGATCTACGGGGGCGGGTAATGAGCAGTTCTTC; cdr3_aa: CASSLFGSTGAGNEQFF
d_call: -; v_call: TRBV6-5; clone_size: -; j_call: TRBJ2-7; cdr3_nt: TGTGCCAGCAGGTCCGGGACTGCTCCCTACGAGCAGTACTTC; cdr3_aa: CASRSGTAPYEQYF
d_call: -; v_call: TRBV5-1; clone_size: -; j_call: TRBJ2-7; cdr3_nt: TGCGCCAGCAGCTTGGAAGCACCCACATCCGTCTACGAGCAGTACTTC; cdr3_aa: CASSLEAPTSVYEQYF
d_call: -; v_call: TRBV27; clone_size: -; j_call: TRBJ2-7; cdr3_nt: TGTGCCAGCAGTTTATTTAGCTACTACGAGCAGTACTTC; cdr3_aa: CASSLFSYYEQYF
d_call: -; v_call: TRBV19; clone_size: -; j_call: TRBJ1-1; cdr3_nt: TGTGCCAGTAGTATCGACAGGTCGAACACTGAAGCTTTCTTT; cdr3_aa: CASSIDRSNTEAFF